These 32 T cell receptor beta chains were all obtained from the same sample, sequenced in a study of identical twins. TCRdb passed the 5' RACE reads through MiXCR, listing each CDR3 protein once. The data hold 1.5 million to 2 million distinct CDR3 sequences, with more than 30% observed a single time. Sequences were obtained from cord blood. These TCRs come from a newborn girl in good health.

Only a few counts were recorded for this clonotype. This sequence joins TRBV20-1 and TRBJ1-2; D unclear. V dropped 3 bases and J dropped 4 bases, with 6 bases sitting between them. The CDR3 runs to 11 residues. Germline lookup yields CDR1 DFQATT and CDR2 SNEGSKA (reference sequence). CDR3 DNA: TGCAGTGCTAGCGGCAGCTATGGCTACACCTTC. Its protein is CSASGSYGYTF.

V and J are TRBV18 and TRBJ1-5; 11 nucleotides agree with TRBD1. The CDR3 is 16 residues long. The V and J ends lost 2 bases and 2 bases, in that order; junction bases with no gene match: 2. CDR1 and CDR2 from the germline V gene are KGHSH and LQKENI. The CDR3 DNA follows: TGTGCCAGCTCACCAGGGACAGGGGGGGGCAATCAGCCCCAGCATTTT. Amino acids: CASSPGTGGGNQPQHF.

This clonotype has more than one count but fewer than ten. J is TRBJ2-7 and V is TRBV6-1; D not certain. The CDR3 loop spans 13 amino acids. V was pared by 1 base and J by 5 bases, with 9 bases between. Germline loops: CDR1 MNHNS, CDR2 SASEGT. CDR3: CASSEVWFDEQYF. The CDR3 nucleotides read TGTGCCAGCAGTGAAGTTTGGTTTGACGAGCAGTACTTC.

About this clonotype itself: Germline is not matched at one junction end, which may reflect a read error. This chain joins TRBV2 and TRBJ1-2; D perhaps matches TRBD1 (5 bases). CDR1 is SNHLY, CDR2 FYNNEI, per germline. The CDR3 totals 14 residues. CDR3 DNA sequence: TGTGCCAGCCAAGGGACCTTTAGGAACTATGACTACACCTTC. Translation: CASQGTFRNYDYTF.

The genes are TRBV21-1 and TRBJ2-1; the D call in the table, TRBD2, was not verified against the DNA. TRBV21-1 is labeled a pseudogene. The CDR3 is 14 amino acids. The CDR3: CASSMRRGDNEQFF. In DNA form, the CDR3 reads TGTGCCAGCAGCATGAGGCGGGGGGACAATGAGCAGTTCTTC.

This chain connects TRBV6-6 to TRBJ2-1; tentatively, D is TRBD1 (6 bases). The CDR3 contains 16 residues. Trimming pared 5 bases from V and 3 bases from J, leaving 17 bases between. Germline V CDR1 and CDR2: MNHNY, SVGAGI (reference sequence). CDR3 coding DNA: TGTGCCAGCAGTCTCTACGGGAAGGGGGTCTACAATGAGCAGTTCTTC. Amino acid sequence: CASSLYGKGVYNEQFF.

This clonotype showed up many times. The chain links TRBV28 to TRBJ2-3; 7 bases match TRBD2. The V gene's germline CDR1 is MDHEN and CDR2 SYDVKM. The CDR3 loop spans 16 amino acids. The V and J ends lost 1 base and 2 bases, in that order; junction bases with no gene match: 6. DNA for the CDR3: TGTGCCAGCAGTTTATCCGGTCGGGGGGTCACAGATACGCAGTATTTT. Translated: CASSLSGRGVTDTQYF.

This clonotype occurred a few times. The genes are TRBV20-1 and TRBJ2-1, with a tentative D call TRBD2 (6 bases). Per germline, CDR1 DFQATT and CDR2 SNEGSKA (reference sequence). CDR3 length: 16 amino acids. Trimming stripped 5 bases from V and 3 bases from J, with 20 bases between. CDR3 in amino acids: CSARGLLSSFYNEQFF. Here the CDR3 DNA reads TGCAGTGCTCGGGGACTTTTGTCCTCCTTCTACAATGAGCAGTTCTTC.

This clonotype has only a few counts. The chain combines TRBV7-2 with TRBJ2-7; a possible D gene is TRBD2 (5 bases). Germline V gene lookup returns CDR1 SGHTA and CDR2 FQGNSA. V was pared by 3 bases and J by 2 bases, with 11 bases between. The CDR3 is 14 residues long. CDR3 in DNA: TGTGCCAGCAGCTTTGTGCGGGCTACCTACGAGCAGTACTTC. It is translated as CASSFVRATYEQYF.

The rearrangement joins TRBV18 to TRBJ1-1, with TRBD1 identical over 7 bases. The CDR3 spans 15 residues. CDR1 and CDR2 (germline): KGHSH, LQKENI. V shed 3 bases, J shed 5 bases, and the junction held 9 bases outside the gene matches. The CDR3 coding sequence is TGTGCCAGCTCACCCTCCGACAGGGAGGTTACTGAAGCTTTCTTT. Residues: CASSPSDREVTEAFF.

In this sample, this clonotype turned up many times. The J gene is TRBJ2-3, the V gene TRBV11-2; 10 bases match TRBD2. Trimming cost V 4 bases and J 5 bases; bases outside gene matches: 3. The germline V gene has CDR1 SGHAT and CDR2 FQNNGV. CDR3 size: 14 residues. CDR3 loop: CASSSRTSGDTQYF. As DNA, the CDR3 is TGTGCCAGCAGCTCGAGGACTAGCGGAGATACGCAGTATTTT.

This sequence joins TRBV4-2 and TRBJ2-3; 8 positions agree with TRBD2. V lost 5 bases and J lost 1; bases outside the gene matches: 8. Germline assignment: CDR1 LGHNA and CDR2 YNFKEQ. The CDR3 is 16 residues long. Here the CDR3 DNA reads TGTGCCAGCAGCTCCTATGGGCGGGAGGGCACAGATACGCAGTATTTT. Encoded protein: CASSSYGREGTDTQYF.

This sequence joins TRBV4-1 and TRBJ2-1; unclear D gene. The CDR3 is 17 residues long. The V gene lost 0 bases and the J gene lost 8 bases, with 20 bases spanning the gap. Germline CDR1 is MGHRA and CDR2 is YSYEKL. The CDR3 DNA reads TGCGCCAGCAGCCAAGATCCGCTAGAAGCCCTATACGATGAGCAGTTCTTC. Amino acids: CASSQDPLEALYDEQFF.

The genes are TRBV14 and TRBJ2-4; the D gene is possibly TRBD2 (6 bases). Germline V CDR1 and CDR2: SGHDN, FVKESK. V dropped 0 bases and J dropped 0 bases, with 12 bases sitting between them. CDR3 size: 17 residues. The DNA for the CDR3 is TGTGCCAGCAGCCAAGATCTGGGAGCGGGAGCCAAAAACATTCAGTACTTC. The encoded protein is CASSQDLGAGAKNIQYF.

In this sample, this clonotype turned up a few times. The rearrangement joins TRBV27 to TRBJ1-6, with 7 bases lining up with TRBD1. The J segment lost 7 bases and the V segment lost 4 bases, leaving 4 bases of the junction unmatched. Germline CDR1 and CDR2: MNHEY and SMNVEV (reference sequence). The CDR3 contains 14 residues. The CDR3 spells CASSSPGGNSPLHF. CDR3 sequence (DNA): TGTGCCAGCAGTTCTCCAGGGGGAAATTCACCCCTCCACTTT.

The CDR3 nucleotides read TGTGCCAGCGGCAGGATTGAGAATGGCTACACCTTC. Residues: CASGRIENGYTF. The chain recombines TRBV6-1 with TRBJ1-2, with D unresolved. The ends were cut back, 8 bases at V and 6 bases at J, with 13 bases in the middle. Germline loops: CDR1 MNHNS, CDR2 SASEGT. This CDR3 spans 12 amino acids.

This clonotype was seen repeatedly, ten times or more. The V call is TRBV29-1, the J call TRBJ2-1; TRBD1 agrees at 11 bases. This CDR3 has 18 residues. CDR1 and CDR2 (germline): SQVTM, ANQGSEA. V dropped 3 bases and J dropped 6; count of bases not matched to a gene: 16. In DNA form, the CDR3 reads TGCAGCGTTGACCGAACTAGGGCTGGACAGGGGGCTTTCAATGAGCAGTTCTTC. Translation gives CSVDRTRAGQGAFNEQFF.

This clonotype was observed a handful of times. The rearrangement joins TRBV5-1 to TRBJ2-3; either TRBD1 or TRBD2 may fit D (5 bases each). Trimming removed 0 bases from V and 0 bases from J, with 11 bases in between. The CDR3 is 16 residues long. Germline V lookup: CDR1 SGHRS, CDR2 YFSETQ. CDR3 protein: CASSLDTGRSTDTQYF. The CDR3 DNA reads TGCGCCAGCAGCTTGGACACGGGACGTAGCACAGATACGCAGTATTTT.

The chain couples TRBV10-3 to TRBJ2-3, with 11 bases that match TRBD2. V lost 6 bases and J lost 6; bases outside the gene matches: 8. Per germline, CDR1 ENHRY and CDR2 SYGVKD. CDR3 size: 15 residues. The CDR3 region has the DNA TGTGCCATCAGACCGACTAGCGGGGCGCGGGATACGCAGTATTTT. Its translation: CAIRPTSGARDTQYF.

For this clonotype: The final CDR3 position lacks the conserved phenylalanine or tryptophan, pointing to a likely read error. The chain employs TRBV20-1 and TRBJ2-7; D is undetermined. The germline gives CDR1 DFQATT, CDR2 SNEGSKA (reference sequence). Trimming left V 1 base short and J 1 base short, with 8 bases between. The CDR3 has 13 amino acids. This CDR3 reads CSARGGRSYEQYS. CDR3 sequence (DNA): TGCAGTGCTAGAGGAGGCAGGTCCTACGAGCAGTACTCC.

This clonotype was found many times. V is TRBV29-1 and J is TRBJ2-7, with D possibly being TRBD2 (6 bases). The V gene lost 0 bases and the J gene lost 1 base, with 22 bases spanning the gap. Germline V gene data show CDR1 as SQVTM and CDR2 as ANQGSEA. CDR3 size: 18 residues. The CDR3 sequence: CSVEDMASGRSGSYEQYF. The DNA for the CDR3 is TGCAGCGTTGAAGATATGGCTAGTGGGAGGTCGGGGTCCTACGAGCAGTACTTC.

J is TRBJ1-4 and V is TRBV6-1, with 9 nucleotides matching TRBD1. Germline CDR1 MNHNS, CDR2 SASEGT. Trimming cost V 0 bases and J 5 bases; bases outside gene matches: 10. The CDR3 is made up of 18 amino acids. CDR3 sequence reads: CASSEAGTGWWHNEKLFF. For the CDR3, the DNA is TGTGCCAGCAGTGAAGCCGGGACAGGGTGGTGGCACAATGAAAAACTGTTTTTT.

There are a few counts of this clonotype. The chain links TRBV5-1 to TRBJ2-2; TRBD1 might be the D (5 bases). Deletions cut 0 bases from V and 2 bases from J, with 8 bases between. The CDR3 runs to 15 residues. Per the germline V gene, CDR1 is SGHRS and CDR2 is YFSETQ. The CDR3 loop is CASSLGTPNTGELFF. CDR3 coding DNA: TGCGCCAGCAGCTTGGGGACACCTAACACCGGGGAGCTGTTTTTT.

This clonotype was picked up a small number of times. The chain employs TRBV10-3 and TRBJ2-1; 14 bases agree with TRBD2. The CDR3 has 17 amino acids. Per germline, CDR1 ENHRY and CDR2 SYGVKD. Trimming at V came to 6 bases and at J to 8 bases, leaving 12 bases not matched to a gene. DNA of the CDR3: TGTGCCATCAGGAGCCCGACTAGCGGGAGGGCCGGAGATGAGCAGTTCTTC. As protein: CAIRSPTSGRAGDEQFF.

As DNA, the CDR3 is TGTGCCAGCAGTGCCCAGACAGGGGCGAGCACCGGGGAGCTGTTTTTT. This sequence encodes CASSAQTGASTGELFF. The V call is TRBV25-1, the J call TRBJ2-2; TRBD1 matches at 8 bases. The ends lost 4 bases at V and 4 bases at J; junction bases unmatched: 8. From germline, CDR1 is MGHDK and CDR2 SYGVNS. The CDR3 runs to 16 residues.

In its sample, this clonotype was seen a few times. The chain couples TRBV5-1 to TRBJ1-2, with D perhaps TRBD1 (6 bases). CDR1 and CDR2 from the germline V gene are SGHRS and YFSETQ. The germline V and J ends were trimmed by 4 bases and 4 bases, with 17 bases remaining between them. The CDR3 sequence is 15 residues long. The DNA for the CDR3 is TGCGCCAGCAGCACCGAACAGGGAAGGGGCTATGGCTACACCTTC. Protein product: CASSTEQGRGYGYTF.

This clonotype was seen a handful of times. This chain joins TRBV5-7 and TRBJ2-2, with D tentatively TRBD2 (6 bases). TRBV5-7 is an ORF for which the function is uncertain. CDR3 size: 17 residues. V was shortened by 0 bases and J by 3 bases, with 15 bases between the two germline ends. The CDR3 protein is CASSLATPGDDTGELFF. The CDR3 coding sequence is TGTGCCAGCAGCTTGGCGACTCCGGGAGATGACACCGGGGAGCTGTTTTTT.

This clonotype was seen more than once but under ten times. The rearrangement joins TRBV20-1 to TRBJ2-1; D unclear. This CDR3 region has 11 residues. Germline CDR1 DFQATT, CDR2 SNEGSKA (reference sequence). Trimming shortened V by 5 bases and J by 11 bases, and 13 bases separated the two germline ends. Here the CDR3 reads CSAVHGSQQFF. The CDR3 DNA reads as TGCAGTGCTGTACACGGTAGCCAGCAGTTCTTC.

In this sample, this clonotype turned up a few times. This chain links TRBV20-1 with TRBJ2-3; 10 nucleotides agree with TRBD2. J gave up 6 bases and V 0 bases, and 9 bases lay outside the gene matches. This CDR3 spans 16 amino acids. Germline CDR1 is DFQATT and CDR2 is SNEGSKA (reference sequence). The CDR3, as DNA: TGCAGTGCTAGAGATCCCCTAGCGGGGGCGCGGGATACGCAGTATTTT. It is translated as CSARDPLAGARDTQYF.

This clonotype came up a few times. The chain links TRBV29-1 to TRBJ2-1; D gene unclear. The V and J ends lost 5 bases and 5 bases respectively, with 7 bases between them. The germline V gene has CDR1 SQVTM and CDR2 ANQGSEA. The CDR3 loop spans 11 amino acids. As DNA, the CDR3 is TGCAGCGTTTTGGCAGACAATGAGCAGTTCTTC. Protein sequence: CSVLADNEQFF.

CDR3 in amino acids: CATRGGGAWGDEQYF. The CDR3 DNA follows: TGTGCCACCAGAGGCGGCGGGGCGTGGGGCGACGAGCAGTACTTC. The chain links TRBV28 to TRBJ2-7; D is perhaps TRBD2 (6 bases). CDR1 MDHEN and CDR2 SYDVKM come from the germline V gene. The V end lost 10 bases, the J end lost 5 bases, and 24 bases lay between the germline ends. This CDR3 has 15 amino acids.

V and J are TRBV27 and TRBJ2-1; D uncertain. In germline, CDR1 is MNHEY, CDR2 SMNVEV (reference sequence). Trimming took 6 bases from V and 6 from J, leaving 9 bases between them. CDR3 length: 12 residues. CDR3 amino acids: CASRHSGNEQFF. CDR3 bases: TGTGCCAGCAGACACAGTGGCAATGAGCAGTTCTTC.